Listed here are 17 T cell receptor beta chains from one sample, sequenced in a study of graft-versus-host responses after intestinal transplantation. For these TCRs, the target antigens are not known. Profiling relied on immunoSEQ multiplex PCR, and the TCRdb table lists in-frame clones only, not all of them. The sample has about 86,000 clones, 88% seen once. The material sequenced was unstimulated CD4+ T cells sorted from spleen or lymph node cells, taken before transplant. All receptors derive from a human donor who was the organ donor for an intestinal transplant.

The V and J genes are TRBV27 and TRBJ2-1, with 7 bases fitting TRBD1. Germline V gives CDR1 MNHEY, CDR2 SMNVEV (reference sequence). The CDR3 totals 14 residues. The trim removed 1 base at V and 7 bases at J, leaving 4 bases unmatched. CDR3 bases: TGTGCCAGCAGTTTATGGCAGGGGGTGAATGAGCAGTTCTTC. Residues: CASSLWQGVNEQFF.

CDR3 in DNA: TGTGCCAGCAGCTTGGAGGGGGCACAGTCACCCCTCCACTTT. Translation: CASSLEGAQSPLHF. The V call is TRBV5-4, the J call TRBJ1-6, with TRBD1 matching over 7 bases. Germline V gene lookup returns CDR1 SGHNT and CDR2 YYREEE (reference sequence). CDR3 length equals 14 residues. V trimming: 0 bases; J trimming: 10 bases; junction bases outside the gene matches: 4.

This clone was found once. The J gene is TRBJ2-5, the V gene TRBV7-2, with D unresolved. Germline CDR1 SGHTA, CDR2 FQGNSA. The CDR3 has 13 amino acids. V shed 1 base and J shed 4 bases, with 7 bases lying between them. The CDR3, as DNA: TGTGCCAGCAGCTTAGTGGGCCGAGAGACCCAGTACTTC. This translates into CASSLVGRETQYF.

The rearrangement joins TRBV6-1 to TRBJ1-3; D is perhaps TRBD1 (6 bases). CDR3 length: 16 amino acids. From germline, CDR1 is MNHNS and CDR2 SASEGT. The V gene lost 3 bases and the J gene lost 7 bases, with 19 bases spanning the gap. This CDR3 reads CASSDFPTGQGNTIYF. The CDR3 nucleotides read TGTGCCAGCAGTGATTTCCCCACAGGGCAAGGGAACACCATATATTTT.

The chain joins TRBV30 to TRBJ1-2; D is undetermined. Looked up from germline, CDR1 is GTSNPN and CDR2 is SVGIG (reference sequence). This CDR3 contains 12 residues. The germline V and J ends were trimmed by 0 bases and 4 bases, with 6 bases remaining between them. DNA for the CDR3: TGTGCCTGGAGTGTTAGTCGCTATGGCTACACCTTC. Amino acid sequence: CAWSVSRYGYTF.

About this clone itself: Other DNA sequences in the same sample also yield this CDR3. The rearrangement joins TRBV18 to TRBJ2-2; D possibly corresponds to TRBD1 (5 bases). CDR1 and CDR2 from the germline V gene are KGHSH and LQKENI. Trimming shortened V by 0 bases and J by 2 bases, and 7 bases separated the two germline ends. The CDR3 has 15 residues. CDR3 amino acids: CASSPPGANTGELFF. In nucleotides, the CDR3 is TGTGCCAGCTCACCACCAGGGGCAAACACCGGGGAGCTGTTTTTT.

This chain uses TRBV23-1 with TRBJ2-7, with D possibly matching TRBD2 (6 bases). TRBV23-1 is noted as an ORF with a role that remains uncertain. This CDR3 is built from 15 residues. Trimming left V 6 bases short and J 5 bases short, with 20 bases between. The CDR3 DNA sequence: TGCGCCAGCAGCCACCCCCCAAGGGGAGGCCACGAGCAGTACTTC. Translating it yields CASSHPPRGGHEQYF.

The chain joins TRBV27 to TRBJ2-7; tentative D call: TRBD2 (7 bases). From germline, CDR1 is MNHEY and CDR2 SMNVEV (reference sequence). This CDR3 is 13 amino acids long. Between the trimmed V and J ends, which lost 9 bases and 5 bases, there was a span of 17 bases. Here the CDR3 reads CASPFWGGDEQYF. The CDR3 nucleotides read TGTGCCAGTCCGTTCTGGGGGGGCGACGAGCAGTACTTC.

The rearrangement links TRBV5-6 to TRBJ2-2, with a possible D match to TRBD1 (5 bases). V lost 6 bases to trimming and J lost 6 bases, with 12 bases between them. The CDR3 covers 13 residues. Germline V gene sequence: CDR1 SGHDT, CDR2 YYEEEE. CDR3 protein: CASKSPGSGELFF. The CDR3 region has the DNA TGTGCCAGCAAAAGTCCAGGGTCCGGGGAGCTGTTTTTT.

This clone was found once. The rearrangement links TRBV13 to TRBJ2-7; 12 bases are a match to TRBD2. This CDR3 is built from 15 residues. The germline V gene has CDR1 PRHDT and CDR2 FYEKMQ (reference sequence). With V trimmed by 3 bases and J by 3 bases, 3 bases remained unmatched. This CDR3 is CASSFPSGGVYEQYF. Written as DNA, the CDR3 is TGTGCCAGCAGCTTTCCTAGCGGGGGGGTCTACGAGCAGTACTTC.

V usage is TRBV7-9 and J usage is TRBJ2-3; D perhaps matches TRBD2 (5 bases). V dropped 6 bases and J dropped 15 bases, with 19 bases sitting between them. Germline V gene sequence: CDR1 SEHNR, CDR2 FQNEAQ (reference sequence). The CDR3 contains 12 residues. CDR3 sequence reads: CASSPSLEGGYF. The CDR3 nucleotides read TGTGCCAGCAGTCCCTCGCTAGAAGGAGGATATTTT.

This clone was observed a handful of times. This chain joins TRBV5-4 and TRBJ2-7; a possible D gene is TRBD2 (5 bases). The V and J ends lost 5 bases and 7 bases respectively, with 19 bases between them. Germline lookup yields CDR1 SGHNT and CDR2 YYREEE (reference sequence). The CDR3 extends over 14 amino acids. CDR3 nucleotides: TGTGCCAGCAGGGTGGGTGGGGAGACGAGGGAGCAGTACTTC. Translated, it gives CASRVGGETREQYF.

The chain joins TRBV6-6 to TRBJ1-5; 7 nucleotides line up with TRBD1. The CDR3 runs 16 residues. V dropped 0 bases and J dropped 5; count of bases not matched to a gene: 7. Per the germline V gene, CDR1 is MNHNY and CDR2 is SVGAGI (reference sequence). This chain's CDR3 is CASSYSGTASYQPQHF. The CDR3 DNA reads TGTGCCAGCAGTTACTCAGGGACAGCCTCTTATCAGCCCCAGCATTTT.

V gene TRBV5-1 combines with J gene TRBJ2-5; unclear D gene. CDR1 SGHRS and CDR2 YFSETQ come from the germline V gene. Trimming pared 4 bases from V and 1 base from J, leaving 2 bases between. The CDR3 runs 11 residues. CDR3 bases: TGCGCCAGCAGCCGCCAAGAGACCCAGTACTTC. The encoded protein is CASSRQETQYF.

The J gene is TRBJ2-2, the V gene TRBV7-3; D is ambiguous. Germline loops: CDR1 SGHTA, CDR2 FQGTGA. This CDR3 contains 13 residues. V was cut by 4 bases and J by 6 bases, with 9 bases left in between. The CDR3 DNA is TGTGCCAGCAGCTACGTGTCGGCCGGGGAGCTGTTTTTT. Protein: CASSYVSAGELFF.

The V and J genes are TRBV9 and TRBJ1-2; TRBD1 agrees at 7 bases. Germline CDR1 and CDR2: SGDLS and YYNGEE. V was pared by 5 bases and J by 4 bases, with 5 bases of the junction left unmatched. The length of the CDR3 is 13 residues. The CDR3 DNA reads TGTGCCAGCAGTTCCGGACAGGCCTATGGCTACACCTTC. The encoded protein is CASSSGQAYGYTF.

The chain joins TRBV10-1 to TRBJ2-4; D gene ambiguous. The CDR3 totals 15 residues. Trimming took 0 bases from V and 2 from J, leaving 8 bases between them. Germline CDR1 and CDR2: WNHNN and SYGVQD (reference sequence). CDR3 sequence (DNA): TGCGCCAGCAGTGAGTCTATCGTAACCAAAAACATTCAGTACTTC. This encodes CASSESIVTKNIQYF.